This TCR beta chain was captured by sequencing in a study of T cell repertoires in ileal Crohn's disease. Study as a whole: Every patient was operated on for stricturing (roughly 61%) or penetrating (about 40%) complications. M6 samples are neoterminal ileum biopsies from postoperative colonoscopy.

General study points: Mucosal expansions were suggested to be mainly CD8 T cells.

V was cut by 10 bases and J by 6 bases, with 9 bases left in between. Looked up from germline, CDR1 is LNHDA and CDR2 is SQIVND (reference sequence). There are 10 residues in the CDR3. Time point in this sample: neoterminal ileum biopsy at postoperative endoscopy, about 6 months after surgery. Sequencing was performed with immunoSEQ multiplex PCR; in TCRdb, only in-frame clones are kept and a portion is missing. The sample has 1,000 or so clones, 85% seen once. This clone was counted between two and nine times. Its target is unknown. V and J are TRBV19 and TRBJ1-1, with D perhaps matching TRBD1 (6 bases). The specimen was ileal tissue. This TCR derives from an adult with Crohn's disease. CDR3 DNA sequence: TGTGCCACCAGGGGCTCTGAAGCTTTCTTT. It is translated as CATRGSEAFF.